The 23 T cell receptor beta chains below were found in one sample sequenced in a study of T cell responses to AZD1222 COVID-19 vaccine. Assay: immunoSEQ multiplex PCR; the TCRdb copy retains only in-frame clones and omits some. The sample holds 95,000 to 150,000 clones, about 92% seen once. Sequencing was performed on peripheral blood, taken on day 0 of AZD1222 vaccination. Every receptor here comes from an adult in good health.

DNA for the CDR3: TGTGCCAGCAGTTTCTACAGGGGGTTTGAATCCTATAATTCACCCCTCCACTTT. Encoded protein: CASSFYRGFESYNSPLHF. The chain joins TRBV28 to TRBJ1-6, with 8 bases lining up with TRBD1. The CDR3 extends over 18 amino acids. CDR1 and CDR2 from the germline V gene are MDHEN and SYDVKM. J lost 1 base, V lost 3 bases, and 8 bases had no gene match. Full variable domain (rest looked up from reference TRBV28 and TRBJ1-6): DVKVTQSSRYLVKRTGEKVFLECVQDMDHENMFWYRQDPGLGLRLIYFSYDVKMKEKGDIPEGYSVSREKKERFSLILESASTNQTSMYLCASSFYRGFESYNSPLHFGNGTRLTVT.

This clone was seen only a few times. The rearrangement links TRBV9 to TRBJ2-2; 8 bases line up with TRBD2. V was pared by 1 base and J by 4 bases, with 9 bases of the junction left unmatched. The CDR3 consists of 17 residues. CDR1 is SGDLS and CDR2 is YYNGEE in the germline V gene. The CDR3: CASSVRGPGGSTGELFF. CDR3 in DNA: TGTGCCAGCAGCGTAAGGGGCCCGGGAGGGAGCACCGGGGAGCTGTTTTTT. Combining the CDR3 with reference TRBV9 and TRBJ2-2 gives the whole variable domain DSGVTQTPKHLITATGQRVTLRCSPRSGDLSVYWYQQSLDQGLQFLIQYYNGEERAKGNILERFSAQQFPDLHSELNLSSLELGDSALYFCASSVRGPGGSTGELFFGEGSRLTVL.

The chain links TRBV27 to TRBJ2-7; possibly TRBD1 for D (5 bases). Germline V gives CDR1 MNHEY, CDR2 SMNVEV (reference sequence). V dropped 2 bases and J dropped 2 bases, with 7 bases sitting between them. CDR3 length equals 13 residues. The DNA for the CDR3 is TGTGCCAGCAGTTTAACGACAGCCTACGAGCAGTACTTC. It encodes CASSLTTAYEQYF.

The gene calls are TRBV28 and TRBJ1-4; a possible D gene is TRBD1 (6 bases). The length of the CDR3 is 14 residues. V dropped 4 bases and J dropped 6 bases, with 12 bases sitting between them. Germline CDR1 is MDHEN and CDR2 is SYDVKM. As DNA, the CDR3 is TGTGCCAGCAGTTCAGGGGATGTGGATGAAAAACTGTTTTTT. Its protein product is CASSSGDVDEKLFF.

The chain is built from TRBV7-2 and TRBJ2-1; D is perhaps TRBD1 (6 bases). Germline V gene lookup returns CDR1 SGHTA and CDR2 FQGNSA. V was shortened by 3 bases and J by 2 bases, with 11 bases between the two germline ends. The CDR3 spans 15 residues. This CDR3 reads CASSFDRSAYNEQFF. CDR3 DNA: TGTGCCAGCAGCTTTGACAGGTCCGCCTACAATGAGCAGTTCTTC.

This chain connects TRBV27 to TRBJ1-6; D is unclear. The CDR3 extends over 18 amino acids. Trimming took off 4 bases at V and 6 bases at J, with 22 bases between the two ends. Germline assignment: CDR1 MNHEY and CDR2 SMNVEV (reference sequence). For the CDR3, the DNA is TGTGCCAGCAGTTCTGTACCGGGCGGCGGAATTGGTAATTCACCCCTCCACTTT. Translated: CASSSVPGGGIGNSPLHF.

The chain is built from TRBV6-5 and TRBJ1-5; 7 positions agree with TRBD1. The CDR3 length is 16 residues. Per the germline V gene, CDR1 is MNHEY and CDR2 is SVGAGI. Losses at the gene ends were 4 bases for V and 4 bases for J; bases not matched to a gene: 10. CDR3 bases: TGTGCCAGCAGTTCCCGAACCCCGACAGGGAATCAGCCCCAGCATTTT. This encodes CASSSRTPTGNQPQHF.

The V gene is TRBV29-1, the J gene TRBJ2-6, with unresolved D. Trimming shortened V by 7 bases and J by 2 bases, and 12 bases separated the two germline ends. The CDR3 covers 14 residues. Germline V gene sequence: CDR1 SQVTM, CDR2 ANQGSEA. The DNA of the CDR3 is TGCAGCGCTGCATCGCAAGCTGGGGCCAACGTCCTGACTTTC. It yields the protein CSAASQAGANVLTF.

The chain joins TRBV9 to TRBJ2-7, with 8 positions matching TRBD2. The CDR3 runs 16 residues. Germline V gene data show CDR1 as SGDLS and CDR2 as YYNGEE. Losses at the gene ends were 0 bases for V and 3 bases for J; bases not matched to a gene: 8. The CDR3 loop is CASSVGEAGEIYEQYF. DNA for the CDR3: TGTGCCAGCAGCGTAGGAGAAGCGGGGGAGATCTACGAGCAGTACTTC.

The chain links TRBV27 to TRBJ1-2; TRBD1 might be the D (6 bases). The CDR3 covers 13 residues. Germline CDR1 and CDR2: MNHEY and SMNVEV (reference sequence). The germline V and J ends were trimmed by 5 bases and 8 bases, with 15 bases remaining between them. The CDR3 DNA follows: TGTGCCAGCAGTGCCACAGGGTTGTGGGGCTACACCTTC. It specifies CASSATGLWGYTF.

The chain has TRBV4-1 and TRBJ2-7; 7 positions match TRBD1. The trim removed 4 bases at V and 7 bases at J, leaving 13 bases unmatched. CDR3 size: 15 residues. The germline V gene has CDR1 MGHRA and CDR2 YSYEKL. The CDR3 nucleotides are TGCGCCAGCAGCCCAAGAAGGGGGTCAGGGGGTGAGCAGTACTTC. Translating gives CASSPRRGSGGEQYF.

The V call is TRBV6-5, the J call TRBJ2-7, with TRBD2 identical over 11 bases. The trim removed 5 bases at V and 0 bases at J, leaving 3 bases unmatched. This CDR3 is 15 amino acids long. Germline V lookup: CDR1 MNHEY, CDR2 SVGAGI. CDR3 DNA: TGTGCCAGCAGTAAGACTAGCGGGACCTCCTACGAGCAGTACTTC. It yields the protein CASSKTSGTSYEQYF.

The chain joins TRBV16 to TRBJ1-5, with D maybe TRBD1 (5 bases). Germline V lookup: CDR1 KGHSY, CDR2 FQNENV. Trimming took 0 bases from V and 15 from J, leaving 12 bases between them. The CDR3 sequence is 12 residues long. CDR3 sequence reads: CASSQSRGAGHF. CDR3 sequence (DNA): TGTGCCAGCAGCCAATCGCGTGGGGCTGGGCATTTT.

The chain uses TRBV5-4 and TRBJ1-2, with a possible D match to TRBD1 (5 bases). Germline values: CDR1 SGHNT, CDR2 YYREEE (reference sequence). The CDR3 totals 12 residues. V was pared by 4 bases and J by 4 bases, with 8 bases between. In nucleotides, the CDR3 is TGTGCCAGCAGCCCAGGGCGCTATGGCTACACCTTC. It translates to CASSPGRYGYTF.

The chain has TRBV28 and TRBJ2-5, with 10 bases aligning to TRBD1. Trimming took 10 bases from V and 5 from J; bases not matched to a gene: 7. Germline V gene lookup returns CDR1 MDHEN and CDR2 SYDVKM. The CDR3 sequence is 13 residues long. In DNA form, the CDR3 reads TGTGCCAACCGCAGACAGGGGGCTGAGACCCAGTACTTC. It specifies CANRRQGAETQYF.

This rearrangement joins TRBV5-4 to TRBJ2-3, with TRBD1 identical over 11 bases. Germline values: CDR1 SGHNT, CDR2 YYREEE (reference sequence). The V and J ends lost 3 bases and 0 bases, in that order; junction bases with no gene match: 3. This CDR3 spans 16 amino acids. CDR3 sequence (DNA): TGTGCCAGCAGCTGGGGGGACAGGGGGAGCACAGATACGCAGTATTTT. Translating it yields CASSWGDRGSTDTQYF.

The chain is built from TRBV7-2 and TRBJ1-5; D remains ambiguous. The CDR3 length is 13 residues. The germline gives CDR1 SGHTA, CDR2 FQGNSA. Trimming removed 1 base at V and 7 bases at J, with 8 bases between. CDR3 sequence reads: CASSLVSPQPQHF. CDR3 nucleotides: TGTGCCAGCAGCTTAGTTAGCCCCCAGCCCCAGCATTTT.

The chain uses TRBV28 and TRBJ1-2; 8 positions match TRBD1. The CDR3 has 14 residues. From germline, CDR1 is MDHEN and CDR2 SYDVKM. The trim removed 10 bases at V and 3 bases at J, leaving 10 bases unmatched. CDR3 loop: CAIRPGTGDYGYTF. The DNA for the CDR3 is TGTGCCATAAGACCGGGGACAGGTGACTATGGCTACACCTTC.

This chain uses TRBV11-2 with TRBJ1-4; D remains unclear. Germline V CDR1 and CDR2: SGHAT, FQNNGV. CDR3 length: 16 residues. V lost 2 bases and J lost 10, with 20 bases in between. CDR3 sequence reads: CASSLWQAEPRGKLFF. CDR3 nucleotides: TGTGCCAGCAGCTTATGGCAGGCCGAACCCCGGGGAAAACTGTTTTTT.

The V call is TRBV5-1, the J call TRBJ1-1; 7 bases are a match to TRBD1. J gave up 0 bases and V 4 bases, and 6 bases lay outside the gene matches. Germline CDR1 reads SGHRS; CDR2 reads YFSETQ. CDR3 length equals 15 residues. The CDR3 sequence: CASSPLDRLNTEAFF. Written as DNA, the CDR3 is TGCGCCAGCAGCCCGTTGGACAGGCTGAACACTGAAGCTTTCTTT.

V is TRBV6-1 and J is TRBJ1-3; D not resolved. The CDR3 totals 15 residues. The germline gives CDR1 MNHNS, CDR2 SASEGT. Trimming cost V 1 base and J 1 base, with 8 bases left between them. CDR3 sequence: CASSEVGVSGNTIYF. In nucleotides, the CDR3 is TGTGCCAGCAGTGAAGTTGGGGTTTCTGGAAACACCATATATTTT.

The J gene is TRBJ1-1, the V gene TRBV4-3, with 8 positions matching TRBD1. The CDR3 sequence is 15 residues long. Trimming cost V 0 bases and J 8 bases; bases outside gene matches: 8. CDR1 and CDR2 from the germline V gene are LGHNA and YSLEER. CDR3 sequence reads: CASSQDGSGGLEAFF. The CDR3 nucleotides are TGCGCCAGCAGCCAAGATGGATCAGGGGGCCTGGAAGCTTTCTTT.

The CDR3 region is CASSESGRRNNEQFF. The CDR3 coding sequence is TGCGCCAGCAGTGAGAGCGGGAGGAGGAACAATGAGCAGTTCTTC. The chain is built from TRBV10-2 and TRBJ2-1; 9 bases fit TRBD2. This CDR3 comprises 15 residues. From germline, CDR1 is WSHSY and CDR2 SAAADI. V shed 2 bases, J shed 5 bases, and the junction held 4 bases outside the gene matches.